The 18 T cell receptor beta chains below were found in one sample sequenced in a study of T cell responses to AZD1222 COVID-19 vaccine. Produced via immunoSEQ multiplex PCR; TCRdb's table is partial and in-frame only. The sample lists 130,000 or so clones; around 83% were seen once. Source: peripheral blood, taken on day 0 of AZD1222 vaccination. All receptors come from an adult in good health.

The rearrangement uses TRBV10-3 and TRBJ2-7, with a tentative D call TRBD1 (6 bases). Deletions cut 2 bases from V and 5 bases from J, with 13 bases between. The CDR3 loop spans 14 amino acids. Germline lookup yields CDR1 ENHRY and CDR2 SYGVKD. The DNA of the CDR3 is TGTGCCATCAGTGAGGTGGGGGCTCAGGACGAGCAGTACTTC. It yields the protein CAISEVGAQDEQYF.

V usage is TRBV11-2 and J usage is TRBJ2-5, with D unclear. V gave up 5 bases and J gave up 1 base, with 5 bases separating them. The length of the CDR3 is 12 residues. CDR1 SGHAT and CDR2 FQNNGV come from the germline V gene. DNA of the CDR3: TGTGCCAGCAGCACCAGCCAAGAGACCCAGTACTTC. This sequence encodes CASSTSQETQYF.

V usage is TRBV13 and J usage is TRBJ1-6; 8 bases line up with TRBD1. In germline, CDR1 is PRHDT, CDR2 FYEKMQ (reference sequence). The CDR3 extends over 15 amino acids. Losses at the gene ends were 0 bases for V and 10 bases for J; bases not matched to a gene: 5. Here the CDR3 reads CASSLGTGDLSPLHF. CDR3 DNA: TGTGCCAGCAGCTTAGGGACAGGGGATCTCTCACCCCTCCACTTT.

This rearrangement joins TRBV27 to TRBJ1-6, with D perhaps TRBD1 (6 bases). Looked up from germline, CDR1 is MNHEY and CDR2 is SMNVEV (reference sequence). Between the trimmed V and J ends, which lost 5 bases and 10 bases, there was a span of 18 bases. The CDR3 totals 15 residues. CDR3 loop: CASSPLEGGTSPLHF. The DNA of the CDR3 is TGTGCCAGCAGTCCCCTCGAGGGGGGGACCTCACCCCTCCACTTT.

The rearrangement links TRBV9 to TRBJ1-3; D is undetermined. Trimming left V 0 bases short and J 0 bases short, with 13 bases between. The CDR3 runs 17 residues. CDR1 is SGDLS and CDR2 is YYNGEE in the germline V gene. The CDR3 loop reads CASSVDSYKRSGNTIYF. Here the CDR3 DNA reads TGTGCCAGCAGCGTAGACTCCTACAAGCGCTCTGGAAACACCATATATTTT.

This clone turned up a few times. V usage is TRBV18 and J usage is TRBJ2-7, with D possibly matching TRBD2 (5 bases). Trimming shortened V by 6 bases and J by 5 bases, and 20 bases separated the two germline ends. Germline CDR1 reads KGHSH; CDR2 reads LQKENI. The CDR3 is 15 residues long. CDR3 bases: TGTGCCAGCTCCGGCACCAGGAGGAGCGTAAACGAGCAGTACTTC. It specifies CASSGTRRSVNEQYF.

J is TRBJ1-3 and V is TRBV6-5, with a tentative D call TRBD1 (6 bases). Germline CDR1 is MNHEY and CDR2 is SVGAGI. V lost 6 bases, J lost 3 bases, and 12 bases lay in between. The CDR3 totals 14 residues. CDR3 region: CASSAGQIGNTIYF. As DNA, the CDR3 is TGTGCCAGCAGCGCTGGACAGATTGGAAACACCATATATTTT.

This clone was seen only once. The chain couples TRBV6-5 to TRBJ2-7; the D gene is possibly TRBD1 (6 bases). CDR3 length: 16 amino acids. Germline CDR1 MNHEY, CDR2 SVGAGI. V was shortened by 2 bases and J by 6 bases, with 20 bases between the two germline ends. CDR3 coding DNA: TGTGCCAGCAGTTACAATCCTGAGCCACAGGGTCCCGAGCAGTACTTC. Translated: CASSYNPEPQGPEQYF.

The chain recombines TRBV5-1 with TRBJ2-1; TRBD2 agrees at 10 bases. The J segment lost 15 bases and the V segment lost 0 bases, leaving 9 bases of the junction unmatched. The germline gives CDR1 SGHRS, CDR2 YFSETQ. This CDR3 has 14 amino acids. The CDR3 loop is CASSLGTSGLNRFF. CDR3 in DNA: TGCGCCAGCAGCTTGGGGACTAGCGGTCTGAATCGGTTCTTC.

This clone was counted only a few times. J is TRBJ1-5 and V is TRBV12-3 or TRBV12-4, with no clear D. The CDR3 runs to 13 residues. The V end lost 1 base, the J end lost 5 bases, and 6 bases lay between the germline ends. Here the CDR3 reads CASSLETDQPQHF. The CDR3 DNA follows: TGTGCCAGCAGTTTAGAGACGGATCAGCCCCAGCATTTT.

The chain couples TRBV5-3 to TRBJ1-4; D gene unclear. TRBV5-3 is designated an ORF whose function remains uncertain. V gave up 0 bases and J gave up 5 bases, with 14 bases separating them. This CDR3 region has 16 residues. The CDR3 DNA is TGTGCCAGAAGCTTGGAAGTGCAGCCTGGAAATGAAAAACTGTTTTTT. This codes for CARSLEVQPGNEKLFF.

The rearrangement uses TRBV10-3 and TRBJ1-1; D unclear. The CDR3 has 14 amino acids. Germline V gene data show CDR1 as ENHRY and CDR2 as SYGVKD. The V and J ends lost 4 bases and 6 bases respectively, with 15 bases between them. This chain's CDR3 is CAISGDSPRSEAFF. The CDR3 DNA reads TGTGCCATCAGTGGGGATTCGCCGAGATCTGAAGCTTTCTTT.

The CDR3 sequence is CASSSHGTQGIAPLYGYTF. The CDR3 DNA sequence: TGTGCCAGCAGTTCCCACGGGACACAGGGTATTGCCCCCCTCTATGGCTACACCTTC. The V call is TRBV27, the J call TRBJ1-2, with D possibly TRBD1 on 6 matching bases. The CDR3 consists of 19 residues. Trimming shortened V by 4 bases and J by 4 bases, and 28 bases separated the two germline ends. CDR1 and CDR2 (germline): MNHEY, SMNVEV (reference sequence).

The CDR3 loop is CATKPQGPAYEQYF. The CDR3 DNA sequence: TGTGCCACCAAACCACAGGGGCCAGCCTACGAGCAGTACTTC. The rearrangement joins TRBV19 to TRBJ2-7; 7 nucleotides agree with TRBD1. From germline, CDR1 is LNHDA and CDR2 SQIVND (reference sequence). The CDR3 contains 14 residues. V was pared by 10 bases and J by 2 bases, with 11 bases of the junction left unmatched.

The chain employs TRBV19 and TRBJ1-2, with a tentative D call TRBD1 (6 bases). V shed 3 bases and J shed 8 bases, with 16 bases lying between them. Per the germline V gene, CDR1 is LNHDA and CDR2 is SQIVND (reference sequence). CDR3 length equals 14 residues. The CDR3 nucleotides read TGTGCCAGTAGTATCCCTCAGGGGATAAGGGGCTACACCTTC. This translates into CASSIPQGIRGYTF.

The CDR3 DNA follows: TGTGCCACCAGTGATGAGGGAACAGGGGGGGGGAATGAGCAGTTCTTC. Residues: CATSDEGTGGGNEQFF. The V and J genes are TRBV24-1 and TRBJ2-1; TRBD1 is a possible D gene (8 bases). Germline CDR1 is KGHDR and CDR2 is SFDVKD. The CDR3 extends over 16 amino acids. Between the trimmed V and J ends, which lost 3 bases and 7 bases, there was a span of 18 bases.

The chain links TRBV11-2 to TRBJ2-2; D perhaps matches TRBD2 (5 bases). The germline V gene encodes CDR1 SGHAT and CDR2 FQNNGV. V was trimmed by 11 bases and J by 6 bases, leaving 13 bases between them. The CDR3 loop spans 12 amino acids. CDR3 loop: CAGREGSGELFF. DNA of the CDR3: TGTGCCGGTAGAGAGGGTTCCGGGGAGCTGTTTTTT.

The CDR3 reads CASSSSRDITGANVLTF. The DNA of the CDR3 is TGTGCCAGCAGCTCGTCCCGGGACATAACTGGGGCCAACGTCCTGACTTTC. This chain connects TRBV7-2 to TRBJ2-6, with a tentative D call TRBD1 (6 bases). This CDR3 contains 17 residues. Germline values: CDR1 SGHTA, CDR2 FQGNSA. Trimming left V 4 bases short and J 2 bases short, with 15 bases between.